The rows below give T cell receptor beta chains drawn from one sample of a study of cytomegalovirus exposure and HLA in healthy donors. Generated by immunoSEQ multiplex PCR, the TCRdb table keeps only in-frame clones and is missing some. The sample has some 98,000 clones, more than 60% seen once. The sequencing input was PBMCs. The receptors here all came from a man aged 50 to 60 in good health and CMV-seronegative. Both conserved end residues are part of each CDR3.

v_call	j_call	cdr3_aa
TRBV7-6	TRBJ1-5	CASSSYSGQPQHF
TRBV10-3	TRBJ1-3	CAITDRSSGNTIYF
TRBV9	TRBJ2-2	CASSVDSLKSGGNTGELFF
TRBV7-6	TRBJ1-1	CASSPRTGVGTEAFF
TRBV28	TRBJ2-1	CAGSGGYNEQFF
TRBV2	.	CASSSASSYEQYF
TRBV2	TRBJ1-1	CASSPGQGGLTEAFF
TRBV2	TRBJ2-2	CASRAGLAGGSGGELFF
TRBV7-8	TRBJ2-1	CASRRSDRGNEQFF
TRBV10-3	TRBJ2-3	CAIRPGLAGEGGTDTQYF
TRBV7-9	TRBJ2-7	CSSSGFRQGSYEQYF
TRBV6-6	TRBJ2-3	CASSYSAAGGADTQYF
TRBV7-9	TRBJ2-7	CASRNTYEQYF
TRBV7-6	TRBJ2-7	CASSLRLGGNYEQYF
TRBV2	TRBJ2-7	CASNSRTASYEQYF
TRBV5-1	TRBJ1-2	CASSLQGSFDYGYTF